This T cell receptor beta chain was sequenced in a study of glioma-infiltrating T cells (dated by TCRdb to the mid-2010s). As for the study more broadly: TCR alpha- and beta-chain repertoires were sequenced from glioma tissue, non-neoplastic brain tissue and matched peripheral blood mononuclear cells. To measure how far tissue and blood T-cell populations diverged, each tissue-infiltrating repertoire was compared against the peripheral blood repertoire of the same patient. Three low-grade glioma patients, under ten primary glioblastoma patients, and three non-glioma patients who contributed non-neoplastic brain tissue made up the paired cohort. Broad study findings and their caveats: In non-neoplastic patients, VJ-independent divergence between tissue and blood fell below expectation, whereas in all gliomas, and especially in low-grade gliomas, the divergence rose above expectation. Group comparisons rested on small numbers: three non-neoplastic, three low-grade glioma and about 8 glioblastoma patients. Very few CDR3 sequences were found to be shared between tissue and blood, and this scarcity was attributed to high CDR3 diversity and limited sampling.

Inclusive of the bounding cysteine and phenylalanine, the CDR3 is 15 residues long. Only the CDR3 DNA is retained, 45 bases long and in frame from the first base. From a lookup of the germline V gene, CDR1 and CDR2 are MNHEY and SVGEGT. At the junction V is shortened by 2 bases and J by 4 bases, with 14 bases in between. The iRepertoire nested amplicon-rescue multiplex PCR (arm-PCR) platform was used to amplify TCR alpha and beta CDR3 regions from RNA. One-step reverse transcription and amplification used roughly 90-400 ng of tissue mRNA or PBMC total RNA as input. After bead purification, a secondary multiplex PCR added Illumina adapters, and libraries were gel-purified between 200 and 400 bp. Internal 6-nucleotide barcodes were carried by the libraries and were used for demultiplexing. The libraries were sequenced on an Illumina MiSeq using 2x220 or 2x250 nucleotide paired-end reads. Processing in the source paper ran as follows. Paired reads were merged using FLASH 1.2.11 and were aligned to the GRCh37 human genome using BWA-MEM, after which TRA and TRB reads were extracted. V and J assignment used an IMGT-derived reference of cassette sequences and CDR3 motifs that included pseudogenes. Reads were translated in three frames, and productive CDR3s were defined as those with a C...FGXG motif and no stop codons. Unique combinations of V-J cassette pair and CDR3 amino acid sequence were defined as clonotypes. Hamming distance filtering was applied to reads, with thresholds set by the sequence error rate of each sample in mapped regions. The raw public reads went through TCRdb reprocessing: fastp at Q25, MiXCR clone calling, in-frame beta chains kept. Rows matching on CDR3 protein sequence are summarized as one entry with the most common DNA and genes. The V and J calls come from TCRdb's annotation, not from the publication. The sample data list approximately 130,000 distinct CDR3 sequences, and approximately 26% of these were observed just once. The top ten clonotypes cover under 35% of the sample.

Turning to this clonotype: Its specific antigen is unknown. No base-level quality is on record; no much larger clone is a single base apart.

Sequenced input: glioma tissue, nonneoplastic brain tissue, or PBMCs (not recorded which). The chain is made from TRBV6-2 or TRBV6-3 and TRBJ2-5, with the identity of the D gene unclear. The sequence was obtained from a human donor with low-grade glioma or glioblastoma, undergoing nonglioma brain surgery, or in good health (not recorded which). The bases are TGTGCCAGCAGTTACCGCATACGCGGTGGAGAGACCCAGTACTTC. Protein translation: CASSYRIRGGETQYF.